This T cell receptor beta chain was observed in a study of T cells in Graves' hyperthyroidism and ophthalmopathy. Clinical symptoms, serum thyroxine and TRAb, thyroid ultrasound and orbital computed tomography were used for the diagnoses. A note on this clonotype: The target antigen is unknown.

J lost 5 bases, V lost 6 bases, and 6 bases had no gene match. The CDR3 extends over 13 amino acids. The germline CDR1 and CDR2 sequences are SQVTM and ANQGSEA. RNA transcripts served as the template for amplifying TCR beta CDR3 regions. The HTBI primer set drove a first-round RT-PCR of the TCR CDR3. One entry per CDR3 protein results from TCRdb running MiXCR on the multiplex PCR reads. The sample contains 30,000 to 40,000 distinct CDR3 sequences, about 50% of which appear only once. Notes on the study in general: Ophthalmopathy onset followed model prediction by a median around 6.9 months.

Source material: blood. This chain joins TRBV29-1 and TRBJ1-4; 7 positions match TRBD1. This clonotype originated in a woman between 50 and 59 years old with Graves' hyperthyroidism that later progressed to Graves' ophthalmopathy. As DNA, the CDR3 is TGCAGCGTGTATGGGACAGACAATGAAAAACTGTTTTTT. Translating gives CSVYGTDNEKLFF.